This TCR beta chain was recovered during a study of blood T cell repertoires in COVID-19. Study information: Researchers got acute and convalescent COVID-19 samples from the United States, Italy and Spain. PBMCs, B-cell-depleted T cells, or T cells were the source of the cDNA or gDNA that made up the material.

In Seattle, patients joined the study during active infection and were tracked longitudinally. Trimming left V 4 bases short and J 0 bases short, with 16 bases between. Per germline, CDR1 SGHTA and CDR2 FQGNSA. The CDR3 is 17 amino acids. TCRdb keeps only in-frame clones here, not all; method: immunoSEQ multiplex PCR. This table holds some 240,000 clones, 90% found once. A single count supports this clone. J is TRBJ2-1 and V is TRBV7-2; maybe TRBD2 (7 bases). The sequence came from a woman aged 55-70 years with COVID-19, enrolled during active disease. Sequenced material: peripheral blood. CDR3 nucleotide sequence: TGTGCCAGCAGCTCTGGGGGGGCGACTCGCTCCTACAATGAGCAGTTCTTC. Translating gives CASSSGGATRSYNEQFF.